This passage covers 9 T cell receptor beta chains from one sample sequenced in a study of T cell repertoires in cytomegalovirus infection. These TCRs' antigens remain unknown. TCRdb called the reads again in MiXCR, with one record for every CDR3 protein. This table holds roughly 920,000 distinct CDR3 sequences, 30% to 40% found once. The sequencing used cultured CD8+ T cells from PBMCs, collected from culture after CMV antigen stimulation. Receptors originate from a human donor in good health (CMV status not recorded). Some clones in this sample may be carry-over from other donors' samples.

This clonotype was observed a few times. The chain links TRBV5-5 to TRBJ1-4, with 7 bases matching TRBD1. The CDR3 is 14 amino acids. J was trimmed by 8 bases and V by 0 bases; bases with no gene match: 4. Germline V gene data show CDR1 as SGHKS and CDR2 as YYEKEE (reference sequence). The CDR3 coding sequence is TGTGCCAGCAGCTTGGGGGACAGCCGGGAAAAACTGTTTTTT. It yields the protein CASSLGDSREKLFF.

This clonotype was counted only a few times. The chain recombines TRBV9 with TRBJ2-1; 8 bases map to TRBD2. Trimming at V came to 4 bases and at J to 13 bases, leaving 10 bases not matched to a gene. The germline V gene has CDR1 SGDLS and CDR2 YYNGEE. CDR3 length: 13 residues. The CDR3 sequence: CASSFRGGPLQFF. For the CDR3, the DNA is TGTGCCAGCAGCTTTCGGGGGGGGCCTCTCCAGTTCTTC.

There are a few counts of this clonotype. The V gene is TRBV10-3, the J gene TRBJ2-3, with 14 nucleotides matching TRBD2. J lost 5 bases, V lost 6 bases, and 10 bases had no gene match. CDR3 length: 17 residues. The germline V gene encodes CDR1 ENHRY and CDR2 SYGVKD. The CDR3 coding sequence is TGTGCCATCAGGATATCGACTAGCGGGGGGGCCGGAGATACGCAGTATTTT. As protein: CAIRISTSGGAGDTQYF.

The chain couples TRBV7-2 to TRBJ2-3; D gene ambiguous. Trimming shortened V by 1 base and J by 0 bases, and 11 bases separated the two germline ends. The CDR3 spans 16 residues. Germline loops: CDR1 SGHTA, CDR2 FQGNSA. Here the CDR3 DNA reads TGTGCCAGCAGCTTAGTCCAGGCGGTGAGCACAGATACGCAGTATTTT. Its translation is CASSLVQAVSTDTQYF.

This clonotype was picked up a small number of times. This clone may be a read error of a much larger clone one base away. The rearrangement links TRBV7-2 to TRBJ1-1; D is ambiguous. The CDR3 length is 14 residues. The V gene's germline CDR1 is SGHTA and CDR2 FQGNSA. CDR3 sequence reads: CVSSLVDLNTEAFF. In nucleotides, the CDR3 is TGTGTCAGCAGCCTAGTGGACCTGAACACTGAAGCTTTCTTT. The full variable domain, rest sourced from reference TRBV7-2 and TRBJ1-1, is GAGVSQSPSNKVTEKGKDVELRCDPISGHTALYWYRQSLGQGLEFLIYFQGNSAPDKSGLPSDRFSAERTGGSVSTLTIQRTQQEDSAVYLCVSSLVDLNTEAFFGQGTRLTVV.

The chain carries TRBV15 and TRBJ2-1; 9 nucleotides match TRBD2. This CDR3 contains 16 residues. With 1 base clipped from V and 3 bases from J, the junction kept 4 bases outside the gene matches. CDR1 is LNHNV and CDR2 is YYDKDF in the germline V gene (reference sequence). The DNA of the CDR3 is TGTGCCACCAGCAGAGGAGTTAGCGGGGGCTACAATGAGCAGTTCTTC. Translation: CATSRGVSGGYNEQFF.

The genes are TRBV28 and TRBJ1-3, with 9 bases that match TRBD1. The CDR3 contains 13 residues. Trimming took 5 bases from V and 9 from J; bases not matched to a gene: 5. CDR1 and CDR2 (germline): MDHEN, SYDVKM. The CDR3 DNA reads as TGTGCCAGCAGTGACAGGGGGTCGGGCACCATATATTTT. Its translation is CASSDRGSGTIYF.

The CDR3 DNA reads as TGTGCCAGCAGTTTCGAGGGGGGGCCCTCCTACAATGAGCAGTTCTTC. Protein sequence: CASSFEGGPSYNEQFF. The V and J genes are TRBV6-6 and TRBJ2-1; tentatively, D is TRBD2 (7 bases). The CDR3 length is 16 residues. V gave up 4 bases and J gave up 0 bases, with 13 bases separating them. Germline CDR1 is MNHNY and CDR2 is SVGAGI (reference sequence).

The J gene is TRBJ1-4, the V gene TRBV7-6; 7 bases align to TRBD1. Germline V lookup: CDR1 SGHVS, CDR2 FNYEAQ. Trimming took 5 bases from V and 8 from J; bases not matched to a gene: 11. This CDR3 has 15 residues. CDR3 in amino acids: CASSPGQDGGEKLFF. For the CDR3, the DNA is TGTGCCAGCAGCCCAGGACAGGACGGGGGGGAAAAACTGTTTTTT. The whole variable domain, filled in from reference TRBV7-6 and TRBJ1-4, reads GAGVSQSPRYKVTKRGQDVALRCDPISGHVSLYWYRQALGQGPEFLTYFNYEAQQDKSGLPNDRFSAERPEGSISTLTIQRTEQRDSAMYRCASSPGQDGGEKLFFGSGTQLSVL.